The 32 T cell receptor beta chains below all came from one sample that was sequenced in a study of T cells in Graves' hyperthyroidism and ophthalmopathy (dated by TCRdb to about 2019). Library creation used multiplex PCR. TCRdb lists the instrument as Illumina HiSeq 2000. TCR beta CDR3 regions were amplified from RNA transcripts. For the first round of RT-PCR on the TCR CDR3, the HTBI primer set was used together with the Qiagen OneStep RT-PCR kit. Clones were called with MiXCR by TCRdb after fastp trimmed the public reads at Q25, and only in-frame beta chains were retained. CDR3 protein sequences are deduplicated, and each keeps its most common genes and DNA. The sample table records roughly 380,000 distinct CDR3 sequences; roughly 12% of these occur just once. The ten largest clones take up around 21% of the sample. The specimen sequenced was blood. The source is a young man with Graves' hyperthyroidism that later progressed to Graves' ophthalmopathy.

The chain combines TRBV19 with TRBJ2-2; TRBD1 agrees at 8 bases. CDR1 and CDR2 (germline): LNHDA, SQIVND (reference sequence). This CDR3 is built from 13 residues. Germline trimming cut 7 bases from V and 6 bases from J; bases unmatched to any gene: 4. CDR3 nucleotide sequence: TGTGCCAGTAATAGACAGGGGTCCGGGGAGCTGTTTTTT. Its protein is CASNRQGSGELFF.

The table lists this clonotype with many counts. The chain joins TRBV11-1 to TRBJ2-3; 8 nucleotides agree with TRBD2. Germline trimming cut 5 bases from V and 2 bases from J; bases unmatched to any gene: 24. The CDR3 totals 21 residues. CDR1 and CDR2 (germline): SGHAT, FQDESV (reference sequence). CDR3 in DNA: TGTGCCAGCAGCCGAACCTCGGGACTAGACCCTCCCGGCACCCTCACAGATACGCAGTATTTT. It encodes CASSRTSGLDPPGTLTDTQYF.

The chain carries TRBV7-9 and TRBJ1-2; D call uncertain. The V end lost 1 base, the J end lost 1 base, and 13 bases lay between the germline ends. The CDR3 is made up of 16 amino acids. Looked up from germline, CDR1 is SEHNR and CDR2 is FQNEAQ (reference sequence). The CDR3 DNA is TGTGCCAGCAGCTTAGATCTCCCGGGCGATAACTATGGCTACACCTTC. This gives the protein CASSLDLPGDNYGYTF.

In its sample, this clonotype was seen a few times. The chain employs TRBV7-8 and TRBJ2-1; 15 bases map to TRBD2. Germline V gene lookup returns CDR1 SGHVS and CDR2 FQNEAQ. This CDR3 is 19 amino acids long. V trimming: 1 base; J trimming: 1 base; junction bases outside the gene matches: 5. In nucleotides, the CDR3 is TGTGCCAGCAGCTTAGGAGGACTAGCGGGGGGGCTGTCCTACAATGAGCAGTTCTTC. This gives the protein CASSLGGLAGGLSYNEQFF.

The chain recombines TRBV7-9 with TRBJ1-5; D is ambiguous. CDR3 length: 16 amino acids. Deletions cut 1 base from V and 0 bases from J, with 10 bases between. The germline V gene has CDR1 SEHNR and CDR2 FQNEAQ (reference sequence). In DNA form, the CDR3 reads TGTGCCAGCAGCTTAGATGGCTGGGATAGCAATCAGCCCCAGCATTTT. Translation gives CASSLDGWDSNQPQHF.

This clonotype was observed a few times. This sequence joins TRBV7-9 and TRBJ2-6, with a weak D call TRBD1 (6 bases). The CDR3 length is 14 residues. V dropped 6 bases and J dropped 3 bases, with 9 bases sitting between them. Germline-derived CDR1 and CDR2 are SEHNR and FQNEAQ (reference sequence). CDR3 sequence: CASSPQGGANVLTF. CDR3 nucleotides: TGTGCCAGCAGTCCACAGGGTGGGGCCAACGTCCTGACTTTC.

In this sample, this clonotype turned up many times. The chain joins TRBV11-2 to TRBJ1-6; perhaps TRBD1 as D (5 bases). V gave up 0 bases and J gave up 11 bases, with 17 bases separating them. Germline V gene data show CDR1 as SGHAT and CDR2 as FQNNGV. CDR3 size: 16 residues. CDR3 in DNA: TGTGCCAGCAGCTTAGATCCGGGGCTCGCCAGGGCACCCCTCCACTTT. Translation gives CASSLDPGLARAPLHF. Supplemented by reference TRBV11-2 and TRBJ1-6, the full variable domain reads EAGVAQSPRYKIIEKRQSVAFWCNPISGHATLYWYQQILGQGPKLLIQFQNNGVVDDSQLPKDRFSAERLKGVDSTLKIQPAKLEDSAVYLCASSLDPGLARAPLHFGNGTRLTVT.

This clonotype appeared many times. The J gene is TRBJ1-6, the V gene TRBV20-1, with TRBD1 identical over 7 bases. V lost 3 bases to trimming and J lost 3 bases; unmatched junction nucleotides: 11. CDR1 and CDR2 from the germline V gene are DFQATT and SNEGSKA (reference sequence). The CDR3 length is 17 residues. Here the CDR3 DNA reads TGCAGTGCTAGGGACTTTTACAGGGGTAACTATAATTCACCCCTCCACTTT. Translating it yields CSARDFYRGNYNSPLHF.

This clonotype was counted many times. The chain couples TRBV7-9 to TRBJ1-5; the D is unclear. This CDR3 is 14 amino acids long. V was cut by 8 bases and J by 0 bases, with 11 bases left in between. CDR1 is SEHNR and CDR2 is FQNEAQ in the germline V gene (reference sequence). The CDR3 region is CASQEGNSNQPQHF. The CDR3 DNA follows: TGTGCCAGCCAGGAGGGAAATAGCAATCAGCCCCAGCATTTT.

The gene calls are TRBV3-1 and TRBJ2-5; 8 bases agree with TRBD2. The CDR3 spans 16 residues. Germline trimming cut 4 bases from V and 1 base from J; bases unmatched to any gene: 8. Germline V gene sequence: CDR1 LGHDT, CDR2 YNNKEL (reference sequence). CDR3: CASSPIRGGTQETQYF. In nucleotides, the CDR3 is TGTGCCAGCAGCCCCATTCGCGGGGGGACCCAAGAGACCCAGTACTTC.

This clonotype was seen only a few times. V is TRBV4-2 and J is TRBJ1-1; D gene uncertain. The CDR3 consists of 14 residues. The germline V gene has CDR1 LGHNA and CDR2 YNFKEQ. The V and J ends lost 1 base and 1 base respectively, with 7 bases between them. CDR3 amino acids: CASSQVGKNTEAFF. For the CDR3, the DNA is TGTGCCAGCAGCCAAGTCGGTAAGAACACTGAAGCTTTCTTT.

CDR3 amino acids: CASSRTGLDANEQFF. The CDR3 DNA reads as TGTGCCAGCTCACGGACGGGACTAGATGCGAATGAGCAGTTCTTC. The J gene is TRBJ2-1, the V gene TRBV18; the match to TRBD2 covers 8 bases. The length of the CDR3 is 15 residues. The germline gives CDR1 KGHSH, CDR2 LQKENI. With V trimmed by 4 bases and J by 7 bases, 9 bases remained unmatched. Looking up the rest from reference TRBV18 and TRBJ2-1 gives the full variable domain: NAGVMQNPRHLVRRRGQEARLRCSPMKGHSHVYWYRQLPEEGLKFMVYLQKENIIDESGMPKERFSAEFPKEGPSILRIQQVVRGDSAAYFCASSRTGLDANEQFFGPGTRLTVL.

This clonotype was picked up a small number of times. The V and J genes are TRBV5-1 and TRBJ2-3; 11 positions match TRBD2. Germline CDR1 and CDR2: SGHRS and YFSETQ. The V gene end was trimmed by 7 bases and the J gene end by 3 bases; junction bases not matched to a gene: 10. The CDR3 contains 16 residues. The CDR3 DNA follows: TGCGCCAGCCTTCGGGCTAGCGGGGGGAGGACAGATACGCAGTATTTT. This codes for CASLRASGGRTDTQYF.

This clonotype was recorded many times. The gene calls are TRBV11-2 and TRBJ2-7, with D unclear. The V and J ends lost 3 bases and 2 bases respectively, with 8 bases between them. Germline CDR1 SGHAT, CDR2 FQNNGV. The CDR3 contains 13 residues. The CDR3 DNA is TGTGCCAGCAGCTTGGGCCTAACCTACGAGCAGTACTTC. Translation: CASSLGLTYEQYF.

This clonotype came up many times. This rearrangement joins TRBV28 to TRBJ1-6; a possible D gene is TRBD1 (6 bases). Per germline, CDR1 MDHEN and CDR2 SYDVKM. This CDR3 comprises 14 residues. The V end lost 2 bases, the J end lost 7 bases, and 9 bases lay between the germline ends. The CDR3 DNA reads TGTGCCAGCAGTTTAACAGGGAGGAATTCACCCCTCCACTTT. Amino acid sequence: CASSLTGRNSPLHF.

This clonotype was detected ten times or more. V usage is TRBV7-9 and J usage is TRBJ1-6; D not certain. Trimming cost V 6 bases and J 0 bases, with 6 bases left between them. Germline CDR1 SEHNR, CDR2 FQNEAQ (reference sequence). The CDR3 length is 14 residues. This CDR3 is CASRSSSYNSPLHF. In DNA form, the CDR3 reads TGTGCCAGCAGGAGCAGCTCCTATAATTCACCCCTCCACTTT. Looking up the rest from reference TRBV7-9 and TRBJ1-6 gives the full variable domain: DTGVSQNPRHKITKRGQNVTFRCDPISEHNRLYWYRQTLGQGPEFLTYFQNEAQLEKSRLLSDRFSAERPKGSFSTLEIQRTEQGDSAMYLCASRSSSYNSPLHFGNGTRLTVT.

J is TRBJ1-1 and V is TRBV2, with D uncertain. Looked up from germline, CDR1 is SNHLY and CDR2 is FYNNEI. Between the trimmed V and J ends, which lost 1 base and 1 base, there was a span of 4 bases. The CDR3 loop spans 13 amino acids. The CDR3 DNA follows: TGTGCCAGCAGTGAAGATCAGAACACTGAAGCTTTCTTT. Translating it yields CASSEDQNTEAFF. Together with reference TRBV2 and TRBJ1-1, the CDR3 gives the full variable domain: EPEVTQTPSHQVTQMGQEVILRCVPISNHLYFYWYRQILGQKVEFLVSFYNNEISEKSEIFDDQFSVERPDGSNFTLKIRSTKLEDSAMYFCASSEDQNTEAFFGQGTRLTVV.

The chain has TRBV2 and TRBJ2-2, with D tentatively TRBD2 (7 bases). Trimming left V 7 bases short and J 4 bases short, with 19 bases between. Germline loops: CDR1 SNHLY, CDR2 FYNNEI. The CDR3 sequence is 16 residues long. The CDR3: CASTPHRGAGTGELFF. The CDR3 coding sequence is TGTGCCAGCACCCCCCACCGGGGGGCTGGCACCGGGGAGCTGTTTTTT.

This clonotype occurred many times. The chain has TRBV5-1 and TRBJ2-1; D is tentatively TRBD1 or TRBD2 (5 bases each). Trimming took 4 bases from V and 2 from J, leaving 10 bases between them. The CDR3 spans 14 residues. Germline V gives CDR1 SGHRS, CDR2 YFSETQ. The CDR3 is CASSPGTAYNEQFF. CDR3 coding DNA: TGCGCCAGCAGCCCGGGGACGGCCTACAATGAGCAGTTCTTC.

The V gene is TRBV4-1, the J gene TRBJ1-6, with 9 nucleotides matching TRBD1. The germline V gene encodes CDR1 MGHRA and CDR2 YSYEKL. With V trimmed by 0 bases and J by 7 bases, 1 base remained unmatched. The CDR3 has 15 amino acids. The DNA of the CDR3 is TGCGCCAGCAGCCAAGAAGGGACAGGGAATTCACCCCTCCACTTT. It translates to CASSQEGTGNSPLHF.

This clonotype showed up many times. J is TRBJ1-3 and V is TRBV3-1; D is uncertain. This CDR3 is built from 13 residues. Trimming stripped 7 bases from V and 4 bases from J, with 11 bases between. Germline values: CDR1 LGHDT, CDR2 YNNKEL (reference sequence). CDR3 protein: CASKEAGGNTIYF. The CDR3 nucleotides read TGTGCCAGCAAGGAGGCTGGCGGAAACACCATATATTTT.

This clonotype was observed at least ten times. The genes are TRBV6-1 and TRBJ1-1, with TRBD1 matching over 8 bases. After removal of 7 bases from V and 2 bases from J, the junction contained 3 bases not matched to a gene. The CDR3 length is 13 residues. CDR1 and CDR2 from the germline V gene are MNHNS and SASEGT. In DNA, the CDR3 is TGTGCCAGCATTGGACAGGGTAACACTGAAGCTTTCTTT. As protein: CASIGQGNTEAFF.

Turning to this clonotype: Possible read error: a much larger clone is one base away. The rearrangement joins TRBV27 to TRBJ1-5, with 7 bases aligning to TRBD1. CDR3 length: 14 amino acids. Germline CDR1 reads MNHEY; CDR2 reads SMNVEV (reference sequence). CDR3 bases: TGTGCCAGCAGTTCGACAGGGTTCAATCAGCCCCAGCGTTTT. Translated, it gives CASSSTGFNQPQRF.

This clonotype was found many times. One end of the junction is discordant with germline, which a read error may explain. This chain connects TRBV5-1 to TRBJ1-2, with TRBD1 as a possible D gene (5 bases). Looked up from germline, CDR1 is SGHRS and CDR2 is YFSETQ. The CDR3 runs 13 residues. CDR3 residues: CASSLGEDYGYTF. The DNA of the CDR3 is TGTGCCAGCAGCTTGGGGGAGGACTATGGCTACACCTTC.

The CDR3 loop is CRSAGGTSTDTQYF. CDR3 nucleotides: TGCAGAAGCGCTGGGGGAACTAGCACAGATACGCAGTATTTT. J is TRBJ2-3 and V is TRBV20-1; the D gene could be TRBD1 or TRBD2 (5 bases each). This CDR3 has 14 residues. In germline, CDR1 is DFQATT, CDR2 SNEGSKA (reference sequence).

The V gene is TRBV4-1, the J gene TRBJ1-6, with D perhaps matching TRBD1 (5 bases). Per germline, CDR1 MGHRA and CDR2 YSYEKL. V was pared by 0 bases and J by 14 bases, with 17 bases between. This CDR3 has 15 amino acids. The CDR3 bases are TGCGCCAGCAGCCAAGAGTTCCTGGGGGGGAGGGCCCTCCACTTT. Amino acids: CASSQEFLGGRALHF.

On this clonotype: This may be a read error: a much more frequent sequence differs by one nucleotide. The CDR3 loop reads CASSRTPSSYNEQFF. The CDR3 bases are TGTGCCAGCAGTAGGACACCGAGCTCCTACAATGAGCAGTTCTTC. The chain uses TRBV6-1 and TRBJ2-1; D is perhaps TRBD1 (5 bases). Trimming took off 5 bases at V and 0 bases at J, with 11 bases between the two ends. CDR1 and CDR2 from the germline V gene are MNHNS and SASEGT. The length of the CDR3 is 15 residues.

The rearrangement links TRBV7-6 to TRBJ2-5, with TRBD1 identical over 8 bases. Germline V CDR1 and CDR2: SGHVS, FNYEAQ. V shed 5 bases and J 1 base; nucleotides not matched to a gene: 6. The CDR3 consists of 15 residues. As DNA, the CDR3 is TGTGCCAGCAGCATCGGACAGGGAGTCCAAGAGACCCAGTACTTC. It is translated as CASSIGQGVQETQYF.

This clonotype was seen a handful of times. The chain recombines TRBV12-3 or TRBV12-4 with TRBJ2-2; a weak D match, TRBD2 (6 bases). V lost 8 bases and J lost 6, with 10 bases in between. The CDR3 is 12 residues long. In DNA form, the CDR3 reads TGTGCCAGCCTCCCGGGGGCCGGGGAGCTGTTTTTT. Protein sequence: CASLPGAGELFF.

The J gene is TRBJ1-5, the V gene TRBV24-1, with a possible D match to TRBD1 (5 bases). Germline lookup yields CDR1 KGHDR and CDR2 SFDVKD. The CDR3 runs 16 residues. Trimming pared 4 bases from V and 0 bases from J, leaving 12 bases between. CDR3 nucleotide sequence: TGTGCCACCAGTGACTCAAGCCAGGGTAGCAATCAGCCCCAGCATTTT. The encoded protein is CATSDSSQGSNQPQHF.

This clonotype occurred many times. The chain's CDR3 is CASSFTGGNTIYF. The CDR3 region has the DNA TGTGCCAGCAGTTTCACCGGTGGAAACACCATATATTTT. The V gene is TRBV28, the J gene TRBJ1-3; D unresolved. The CDR3 contains 13 residues. V shed 3 bases and J shed 3 bases, with 6 bases lying between them. The germline gives CDR1 MDHEN, CDR2 SYDVKM.

This clonotype was detected ten times or more. J is TRBJ1-1 and V is TRBV7-9, with D possibly matching TRBD1 (6 bases). The length of the CDR3 is 14 residues. The germline gives CDR1 SEHNR, CDR2 FQNEAQ (reference sequence). V gave up 6 bases and J gave up 1 base, with 12 bases separating them. In DNA, the CDR3 is TGTGCCAGCAGGCATCCGGGACAGAACACTGAAGCTTTCTTT. Protein sequence: CASRHPGQNTEAFF.